This T cell receptor beta chain originates from a study of CD8+ T cells in alopecia areata. This clone was recorded a few times. The V end lost 2 bases, the J end lost 7 bases, and 6 bases lay between the germline ends. The length of the CDR3 is 13 residues. Germline V gives CDR1 ENHRY, CDR2 SYGVKD. Sequencing used cDNA as its template, made by extracting RNA and reverse transcribing it. Data came from immunoSEQ multiplex PCR; TCRdb stores just in-frame clones and leaves some out. The table has about 270,000 clones, roughly 63% seen once. Treatment in this sample: oral pan-JAK inhibitor, 5-10 mg twice daily.

Sample: CD4+ T cells sorted from blood, taken between weeks 51 and 52, from a patient treated with tofacitinib. The chain recombines TRBV10-3 with TRBJ1-6; no clear D. This receptor was identified in a human donor with alopecia areata. CDR3 sequence (DNA): TGTGCCATCAGTGAGGTCGAGAATTCACCCCTCCACTTT. It specifies CAISEVENSPLHF.